This note documents a single T cell receptor (beta chain) sequence. J lost 1 base, V lost 0 bases, and 4 bases had no gene match. The CDR3 length is 16 residues. The library gave individual cDNA molecules unique molecular identifiers. Each CDR3 protein gets one entry after TCRdb re-called the RACE reads with MiXCR. The table includes some 400,000 distinct CDR3 sequences, more than 4.5% detected once. The data belong to a study of human T cells and chemical hapten exposure. Time point reported: patch test 1, 2 weeks after DPC sensitization. Treatment indicated: therapeutic diphenylcyclopropenone sensitization with weekly scalp DPC.

The specimen was whole blood, collected in connection with sensitization to the hapten diphenylcyclopropenone (DPC). The J gene is TRBJ2-5, the V gene TRBV12-3 or TRBV12-4, with 8 positions matching TRBD2. The receptor's source is a woman in her 50s with alopecia areata. Some clones in this sample may be carry-over from other donors' samples. The CDR3 DNA is TGTGCCAGCAGTTTAGCAGAGCGGGGGAGCCAAGAGACCCAGTACTTC. This gives the protein CASSLAERGSQETQYF.